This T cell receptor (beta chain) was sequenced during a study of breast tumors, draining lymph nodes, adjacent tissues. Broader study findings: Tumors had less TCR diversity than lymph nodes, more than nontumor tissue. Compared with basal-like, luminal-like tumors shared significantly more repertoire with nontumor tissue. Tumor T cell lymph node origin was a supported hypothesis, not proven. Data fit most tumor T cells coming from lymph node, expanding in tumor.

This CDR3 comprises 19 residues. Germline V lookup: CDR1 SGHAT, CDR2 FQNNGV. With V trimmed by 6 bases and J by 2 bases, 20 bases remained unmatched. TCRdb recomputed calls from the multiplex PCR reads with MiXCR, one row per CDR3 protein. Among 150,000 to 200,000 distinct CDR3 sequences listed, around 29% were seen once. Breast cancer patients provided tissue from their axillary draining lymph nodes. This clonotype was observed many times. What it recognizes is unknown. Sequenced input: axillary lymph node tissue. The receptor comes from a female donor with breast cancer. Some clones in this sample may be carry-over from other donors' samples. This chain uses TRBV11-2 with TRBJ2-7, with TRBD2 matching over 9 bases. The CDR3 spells CASSHRRGGSGRVPYEQYF. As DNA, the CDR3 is TGTGCCAGCAGTCACCGAAGAGGGGGTAGCGGGAGAGTTCCCTACGAGCAGTACTTC.